This T cell receptor beta chain was recovered during a study of blood T cell repertoires in COVID-19. As for the study in general: Some COVID-19 samples were acute and others convalescent; all came from the United States, Italy and Spain. The analysed material was cDNA or gDNA that came from T cells, B-cell-depleted T cells, or PBMCs.

The CDR3 has 15 amino acids. Germline lookup yields CDR1 KGHSH and CDR2 LQKENI. Trimming cost V 3 bases and J 6 bases; bases outside gene matches: 7. In the original analysis: Amplifying reference gene primers gave estimates of nucleated cell counts. Sequencing used immunoSEQ multiplex PCR; TCRdb keeps in-frame clones, though not all of them. V and J calls and clone size come straight from that table; D and trimming were deduced from the DNA. Here the sample spans fewer than 350,000 clones, about nine tenths being singletons. Material: peripheral blood. This clonotype was obtained from a middle-aged man with active or convalescent COVID-19. The V gene is TRBV18, the J gene TRBJ2-1; 8 bases fit TRBD1. The CDR3 bases are TGTGCCAGCTCACCCTCGGACAGGGCTTTCAATGAGCAGTTCTTC. Its protein product is CASSPSDRAFNEQFF.